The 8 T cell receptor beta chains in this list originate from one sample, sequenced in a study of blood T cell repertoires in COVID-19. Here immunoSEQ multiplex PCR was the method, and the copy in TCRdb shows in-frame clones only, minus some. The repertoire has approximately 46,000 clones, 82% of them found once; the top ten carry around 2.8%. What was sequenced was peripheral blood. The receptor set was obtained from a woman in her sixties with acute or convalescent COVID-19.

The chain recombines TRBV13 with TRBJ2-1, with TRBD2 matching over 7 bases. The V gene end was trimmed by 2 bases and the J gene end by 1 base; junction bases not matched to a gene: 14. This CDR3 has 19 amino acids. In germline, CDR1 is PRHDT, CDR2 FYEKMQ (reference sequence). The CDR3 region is CASSLNTAGEGVSYNEQFF. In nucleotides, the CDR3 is TGTGCCAGCAGCTTAAATACGGCCGGGGAGGGAGTATCCTACAATGAGCAGTTCTTC.

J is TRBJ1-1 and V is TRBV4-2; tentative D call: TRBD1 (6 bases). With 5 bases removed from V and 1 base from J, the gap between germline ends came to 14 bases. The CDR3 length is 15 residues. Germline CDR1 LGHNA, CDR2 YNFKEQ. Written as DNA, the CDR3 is TGTGCCAGCAGCACCCGGACAGAGGAGAACACTGAAGCTTTCTTT. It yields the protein CASSTRTEENTEAFF.

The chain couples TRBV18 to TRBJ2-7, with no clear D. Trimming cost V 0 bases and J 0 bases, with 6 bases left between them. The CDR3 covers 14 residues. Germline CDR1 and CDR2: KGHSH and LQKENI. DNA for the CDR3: TGTGCCAGCTCACCACCGGCTCGCTCCTACGAGCAGTACTTC. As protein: CASSPPARSYEQYF.

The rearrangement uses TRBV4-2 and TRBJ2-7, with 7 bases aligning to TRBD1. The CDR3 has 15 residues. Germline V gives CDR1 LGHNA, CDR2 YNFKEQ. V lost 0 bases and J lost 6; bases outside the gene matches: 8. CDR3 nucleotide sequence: TGTGCCAGCAGCCAAGATACCAGGGGGTTTCTCGAGCAGTACTTC. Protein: CASSQDTRGFLEQYF.

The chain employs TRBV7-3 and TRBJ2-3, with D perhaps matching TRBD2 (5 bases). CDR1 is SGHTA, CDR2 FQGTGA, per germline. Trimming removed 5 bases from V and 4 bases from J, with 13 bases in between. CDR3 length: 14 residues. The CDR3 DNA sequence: TGTGCCAGCAGCCCGTCGGCGGGCCCAGATACGCAGTATTTT. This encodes CASSPSAGPDTQYF. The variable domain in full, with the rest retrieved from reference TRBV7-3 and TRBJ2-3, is GAGVSQTPSNKVTEKGKYVELRCDPISGHTALYWYRQSLGQGPEFLIYFQGTGAADDSGLPNDRFFAVRPEGSVSTLKIQRTERGDSAVYLCASSPSAGPDTQYFGPGTRLTVL.

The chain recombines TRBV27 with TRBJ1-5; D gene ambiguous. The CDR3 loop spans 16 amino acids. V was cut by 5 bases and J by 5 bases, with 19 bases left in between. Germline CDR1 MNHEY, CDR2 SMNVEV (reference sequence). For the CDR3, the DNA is TGTGCCAGCAGTCCGACTTTGACTGCTATCCATCAGCCCCAGCATTTT. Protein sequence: CASSPTLTAIHQPQHF.

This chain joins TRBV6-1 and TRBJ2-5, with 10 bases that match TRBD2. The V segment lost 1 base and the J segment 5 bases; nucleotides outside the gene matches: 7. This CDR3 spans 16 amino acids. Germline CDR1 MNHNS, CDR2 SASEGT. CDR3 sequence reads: CASSEGASGSIETQYF. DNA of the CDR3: TGTGCCAGCAGTGAAGGGGCTAGCGGGAGCATCGAGACCCAGTACTTC.

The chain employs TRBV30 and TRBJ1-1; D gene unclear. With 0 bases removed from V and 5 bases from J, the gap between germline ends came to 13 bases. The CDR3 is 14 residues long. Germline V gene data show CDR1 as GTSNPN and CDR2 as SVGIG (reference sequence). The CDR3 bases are TGTGCCTGGAGTGTTTGGAGGGCCCGGACTGAAGCTTTCTTT. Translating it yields CAWSVWRARTEAFF.